The sample holds a few counts of the clone carrying this T cell receptor beta chain. Its target is not known. This record belongs to a study of T cell repertoires in urothelial bladder cancer. Assay used: immunoSEQ multiplex PCR; TCRdb lists only in-frame clones, some missing. The data show about 6,200 clones, over 70% seen once. Trimming removed 7 bases from V and 4 bases from J, with 18 bases in between. CDR1 LNHDA and CDR2 SQIVND come from the germline V gene (reference sequence). The CDR3 has 15 amino acids. The study's findings and limits: Median infiltrating lymphocyte percentage was around 2.1% in carcinoma specimens. In carcinoma specimens, a single clone made up to roughly 17% of infiltrating lymphocytes.

The TCR was taken from a human donor with urothelial carcinoma. Sequences were obtained from tumor-infiltrating cells from bladder cancer. The genes are TRBV19 and TRBJ2-3, with D perhaps matching TRBD2 (6 bases). This CDR3 reads CASKRQGTGADTQYF. CDR3 sequence (DNA): TGTGCCAGTAAAAGACAAGGTACGGGGGCAGATACGCAGTATTTT.